This T cell receptor beta chain stems from a study of blood T cell repertoires in COVID-19. Across the study: Donors in the United States, Italy and Spain gave samples during acute or convalescent COVID-19. T cells, B-cell-depleted T cells, or PBMCs provided the cDNA or gDNA that served as material.

Original data processing: Quantification of nucleated cells was approximated via reference gene primer amplification. The data were produced by immunoSEQ multiplex PCR, yet TCRdb's version contains in-frame clones alone and is incomplete. That table gives V, J and clone size, and the DNA gave D and trimming. The sample yields about 78,000 clones, about 89% seen once. Germline V gene lookup returns CDR1 SGHRS and CDR2 YFSETQ. The CDR3 is 16 amino acids. J was trimmed by 3 bases and V by 0 bases; bases with no gene match: 2. The origin of this receptor is a man aged 50-60 years with active or convalescent COVID-19. The chain joins TRBV5-1 to TRBJ2-1; 11 bases match TRBD2. Sequencing input: peripheral blood. The chain's CDR3 is CASSLALAGGYNEQFF. The CDR3 DNA is TGCGCCAGCAGCTTGGCTCTAGCGGGGGGCTACAATGAGCAGTTCTTC.